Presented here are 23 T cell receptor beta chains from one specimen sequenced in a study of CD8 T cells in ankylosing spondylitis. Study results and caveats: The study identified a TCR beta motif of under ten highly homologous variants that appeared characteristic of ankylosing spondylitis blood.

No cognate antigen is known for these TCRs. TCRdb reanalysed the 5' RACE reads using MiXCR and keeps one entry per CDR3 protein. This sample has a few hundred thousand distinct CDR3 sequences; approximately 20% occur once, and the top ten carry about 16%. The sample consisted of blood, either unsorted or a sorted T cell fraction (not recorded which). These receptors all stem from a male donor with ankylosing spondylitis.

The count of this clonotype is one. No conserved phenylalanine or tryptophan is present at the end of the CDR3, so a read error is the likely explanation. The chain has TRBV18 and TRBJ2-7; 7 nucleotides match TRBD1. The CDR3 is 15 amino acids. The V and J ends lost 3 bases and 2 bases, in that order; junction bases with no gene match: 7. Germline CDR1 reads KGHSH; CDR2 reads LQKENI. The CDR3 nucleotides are TGTGCCAGCTCACCCATTTTAACAGGGGCCTACGAGCAGTACCTC. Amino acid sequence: CASSPILTGAYEQYL.

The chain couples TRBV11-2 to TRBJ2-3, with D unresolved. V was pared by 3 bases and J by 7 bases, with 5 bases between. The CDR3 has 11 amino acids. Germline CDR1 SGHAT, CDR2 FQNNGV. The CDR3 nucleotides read TGTGCCAGCAGCTTCGGTTATACGCAGTATTTT. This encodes CASSFGYTQYF.

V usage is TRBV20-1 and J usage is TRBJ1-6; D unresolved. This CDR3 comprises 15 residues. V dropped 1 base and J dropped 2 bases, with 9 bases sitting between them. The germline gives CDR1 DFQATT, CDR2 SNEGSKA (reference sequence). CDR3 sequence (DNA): TGCAGTGCTAGAGGACACTACGCCTATAATTCACCCCTCCACTTT. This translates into CSARGHYAYNSPLHF.

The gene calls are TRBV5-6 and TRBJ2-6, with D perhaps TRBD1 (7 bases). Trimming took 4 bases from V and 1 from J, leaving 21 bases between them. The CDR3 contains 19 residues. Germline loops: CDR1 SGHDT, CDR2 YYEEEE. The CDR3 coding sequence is TGTGCCAGCAGCGAAAGACAGGGAGGCTTCTCGTCTGGGGCCAACGTCCTGACTTTC. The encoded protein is CASSERQGGFSSGANVLTF.

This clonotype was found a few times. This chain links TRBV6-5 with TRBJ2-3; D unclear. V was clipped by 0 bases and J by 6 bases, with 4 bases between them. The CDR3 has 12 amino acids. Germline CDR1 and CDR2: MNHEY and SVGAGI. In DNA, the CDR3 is TGTGCCAGCAGTTACTCCCGGGATACGCAGTATTTT. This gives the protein CASSYSRDTQYF.

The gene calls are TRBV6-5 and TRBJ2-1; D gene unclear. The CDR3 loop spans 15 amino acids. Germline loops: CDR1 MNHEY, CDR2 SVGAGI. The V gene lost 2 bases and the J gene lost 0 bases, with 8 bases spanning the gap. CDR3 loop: CASSYGSLSYNEQFF. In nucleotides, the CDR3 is TGTGCCAGCAGTTACGGCAGTCTCTCCTACAATGAGCAGTTCTTC.

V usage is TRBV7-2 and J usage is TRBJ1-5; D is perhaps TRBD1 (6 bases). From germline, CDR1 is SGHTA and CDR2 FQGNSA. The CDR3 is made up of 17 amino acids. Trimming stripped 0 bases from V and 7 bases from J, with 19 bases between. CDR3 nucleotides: TGTGCCAGCAGCTTAGCTCAGGGGCACGGAGGAGGACAGCCCCAGCATTTT. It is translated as CASSLAQGHGGGQPQHF.

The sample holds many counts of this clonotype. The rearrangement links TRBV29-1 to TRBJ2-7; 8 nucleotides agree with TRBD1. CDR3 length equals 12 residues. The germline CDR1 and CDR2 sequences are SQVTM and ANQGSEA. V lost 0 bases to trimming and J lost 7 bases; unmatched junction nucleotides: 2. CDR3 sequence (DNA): TGCAGCGTTGAAGACAGGGGGCGGGAGCAGTACTTC. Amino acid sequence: CSVEDRGREQYF.

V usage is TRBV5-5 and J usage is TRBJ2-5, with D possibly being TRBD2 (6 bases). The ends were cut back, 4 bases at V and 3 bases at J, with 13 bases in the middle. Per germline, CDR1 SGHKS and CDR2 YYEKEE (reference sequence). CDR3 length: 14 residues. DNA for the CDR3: TGTGCCAGCAGCCCGCCGACGGGGGAAGAGACCCAGTACTTC. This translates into CASSPPTGEETQYF.

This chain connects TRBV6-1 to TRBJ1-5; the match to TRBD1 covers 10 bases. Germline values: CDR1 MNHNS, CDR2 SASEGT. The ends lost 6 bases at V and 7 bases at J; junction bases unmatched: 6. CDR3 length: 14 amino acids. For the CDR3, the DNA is TGTGCCAGCAGCCCGGACAGGGGGGAACAGCCCCAGCATTTT. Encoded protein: CASSPDRGEQPQHF.

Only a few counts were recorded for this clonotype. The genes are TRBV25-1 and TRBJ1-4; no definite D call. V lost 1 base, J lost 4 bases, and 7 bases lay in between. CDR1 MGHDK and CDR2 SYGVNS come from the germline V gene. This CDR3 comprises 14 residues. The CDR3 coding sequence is TGTGCCAGCAGTGAATGGGCCAGTAATGAAAAACTGTTTTTT. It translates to CASSEWASNEKLFF. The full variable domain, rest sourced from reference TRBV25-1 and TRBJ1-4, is EADIYQTPRYLVIGTGKKITLECSQTMGHDKMYWYQQDPGMELHLIHYSYGVNSTEKGDLSSESTVSRIRTEHFPLTLESARPSHTSQYLCASSEWASNEKLFFGSGTQLSVL.

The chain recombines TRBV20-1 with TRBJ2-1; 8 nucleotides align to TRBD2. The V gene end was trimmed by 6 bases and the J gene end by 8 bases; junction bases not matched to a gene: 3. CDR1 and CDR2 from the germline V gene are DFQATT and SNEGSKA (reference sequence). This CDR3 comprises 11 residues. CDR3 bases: TGCAGTGCAACGACTAGCGATGAGCAGTTCTTC. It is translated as CSATTSDEQFF.

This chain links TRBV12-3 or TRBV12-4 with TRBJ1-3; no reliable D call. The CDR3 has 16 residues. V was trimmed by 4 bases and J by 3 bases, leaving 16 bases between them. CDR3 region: CASSSPGLNLGNTIYF. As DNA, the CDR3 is TGTGCCAGCAGTTCCCCGGGCCTCAACCTTGGAAACACCATATATTTT.

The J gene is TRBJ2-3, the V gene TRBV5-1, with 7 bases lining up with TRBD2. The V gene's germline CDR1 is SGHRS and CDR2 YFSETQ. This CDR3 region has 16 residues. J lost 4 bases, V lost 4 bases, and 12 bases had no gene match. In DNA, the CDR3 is TGCGCCAGCAGCGTGATGGCGGGAGCTTGGGCAGATACGCAGTATTTT. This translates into CASSVMAGAWADTQYF.

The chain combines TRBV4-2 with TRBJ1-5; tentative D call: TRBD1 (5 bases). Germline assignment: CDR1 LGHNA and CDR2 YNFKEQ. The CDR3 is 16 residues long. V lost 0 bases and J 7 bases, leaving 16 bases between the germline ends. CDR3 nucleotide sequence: TGTGCCAGCAGCCAAGATCCCAGGGCAGGCGAACAGCCCCAGCATTTT. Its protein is CASSQDPRAGEQPQHF.

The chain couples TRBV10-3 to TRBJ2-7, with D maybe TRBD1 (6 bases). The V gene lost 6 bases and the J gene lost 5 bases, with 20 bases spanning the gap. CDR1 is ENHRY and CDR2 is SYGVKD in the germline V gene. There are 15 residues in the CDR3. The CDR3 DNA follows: TGTGCCATCAGATCTCCGGGAACAGGGAGCCACGAGCAGTACTTC. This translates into CAIRSPGTGSHEQYF.

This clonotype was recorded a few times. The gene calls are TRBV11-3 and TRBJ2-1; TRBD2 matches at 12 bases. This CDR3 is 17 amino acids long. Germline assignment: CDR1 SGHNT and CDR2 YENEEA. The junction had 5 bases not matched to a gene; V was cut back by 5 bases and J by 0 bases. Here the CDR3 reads CASSQTSGSISYNEQFF. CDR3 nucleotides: TGTGCCAGCAGCCAGACTAGCGGGAGCATCTCCTACAATGAGCAGTTCTTC.

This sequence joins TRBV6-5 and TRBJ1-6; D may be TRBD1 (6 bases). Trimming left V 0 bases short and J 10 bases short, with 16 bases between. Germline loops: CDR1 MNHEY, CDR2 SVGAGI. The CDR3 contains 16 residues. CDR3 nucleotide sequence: TGTGCCAGCAGTTACTCGATCGTTGGGGGCGGATCACCCCTCCACTTT. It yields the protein CASSYSIVGGGSPLHF.

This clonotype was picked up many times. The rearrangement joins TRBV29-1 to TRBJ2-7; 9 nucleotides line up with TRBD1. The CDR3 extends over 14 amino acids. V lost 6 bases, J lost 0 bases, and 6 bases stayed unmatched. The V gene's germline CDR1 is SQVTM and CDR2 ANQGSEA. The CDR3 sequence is CSVSAGQGSYEQYF. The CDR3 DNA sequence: TGCAGCGTGTCCGCGGGACAGGGCTCCTACGAGCAGTACTTC.

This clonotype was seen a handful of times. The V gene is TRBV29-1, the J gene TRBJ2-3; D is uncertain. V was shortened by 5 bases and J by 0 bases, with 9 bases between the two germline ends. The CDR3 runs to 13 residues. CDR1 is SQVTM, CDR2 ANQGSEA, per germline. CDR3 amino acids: CSVLKTSTDTQYF. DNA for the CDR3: TGCAGCGTTCTTAAGACTAGCACAGATACGCAGTATTTT.

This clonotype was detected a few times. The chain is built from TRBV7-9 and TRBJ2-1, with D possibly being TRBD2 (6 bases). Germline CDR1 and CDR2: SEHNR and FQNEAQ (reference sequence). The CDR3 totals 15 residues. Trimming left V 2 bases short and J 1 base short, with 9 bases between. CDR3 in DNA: TGTGCCAGCAGCTTAATCGGGAGTTCCTACAATGAGCAGTTCTTC. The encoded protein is CASSLIGSSYNEQFF.

CDR3 protein: CASSEAASGRYEQYF. The CDR3 bases are TGTGCCAGCAGTGAAGCAGCGAGCGGGAGGTACGAGCAGTACTTC. The J gene is TRBJ2-7, the V gene TRBV2; 9 bases are shared with TRBD2. The CDR3 runs to 15 residues. Germline loops: CDR1 SNHLY, CDR2 FYNNEI. V was clipped by 0 bases and J by 4 bases; unmatched bases: 4.

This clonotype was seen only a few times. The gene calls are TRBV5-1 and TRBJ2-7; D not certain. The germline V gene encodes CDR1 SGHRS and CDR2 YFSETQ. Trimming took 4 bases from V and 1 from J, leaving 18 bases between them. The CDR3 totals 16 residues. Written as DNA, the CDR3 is TGCGCCAGCAGCGTAGCCCCCGGCAGTAGTTCCTACGAGCAGTACTTC. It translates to CASSVAPGSSSYEQYF.